This entry is about one T cell receptor (beta chain). As yet, its antigen is unknown. The record originates from a study of T cells after posttransplantation cyclophosphamide. Study conclusions and caveats: Donor-recipient repertoire similarity was low at 1-2 months, rising over year one.

Cyclophosphamide on days +3 and +4 followed busulfan-fludarabine conditioning and a marrow graft. The CDR3 consists of 12 residues. Trimming left V 5 bases short and J 0 bases short, with 4 bases between. Germline CDR1 is SGHVS and CDR2 is FNYEAQ. Generated by immunoSEQ multiplex PCR, the TCRdb table keeps only in-frame clones and is missing some. Counted here are approximately 4,400 clones, approximately 86% occurring once; the ten biggest clones make up less than 7.5%. This sequence was found in a young adult male patient who received an allogeneic stem cell transplant from a related donor, was CMV-positive, and had no GVHD. The graft donor may account for some of the T cells. The chain links TRBV7-6 to TRBJ2-5; D is undetermined. Sequencing was performed on CD4+ T cells sorted from blood, taken approximately 38 weeks after a stem cell transplant with posttransplant cyclophosphamide. In DNA, the CDR3 is TGTGCCAGCAGCCCAAACCAAGAGACCCAGTACTTC. It specifies CASSPNQETQYF.